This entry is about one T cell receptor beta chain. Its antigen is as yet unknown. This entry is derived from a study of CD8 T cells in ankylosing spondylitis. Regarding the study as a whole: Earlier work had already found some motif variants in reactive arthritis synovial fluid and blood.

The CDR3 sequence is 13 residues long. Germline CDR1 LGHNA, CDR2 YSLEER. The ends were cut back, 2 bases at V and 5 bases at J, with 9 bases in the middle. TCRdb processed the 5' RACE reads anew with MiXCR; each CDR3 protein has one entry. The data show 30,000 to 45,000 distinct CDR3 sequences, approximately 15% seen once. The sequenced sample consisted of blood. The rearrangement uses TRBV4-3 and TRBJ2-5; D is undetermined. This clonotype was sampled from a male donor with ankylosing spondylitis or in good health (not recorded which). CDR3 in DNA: TGCGCCAGCAGCCAAATGGCTGGGGAGACCCAGTACTTC. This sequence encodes CASSQMAGETQYF.